These 16 T cell receptor beta chains came from one sample sequenced in a study of T cells in Graves' hyperthyroidism and ophthalmopathy. RNA transcripts yielded amplified TCR beta CDR3 regions. An initial round of RT-PCR targeting the TCR CDR3 relied on the HTBI primer set. TCRdb re-called the multiplex PCR reads through MiXCR, storing one row per CDR3 protein. This sample yields about 640,000 distinct CDR3 sequences, of which less than 25% are seen a single time; 30% to 40% belongs to the top ten. The sample consisted of blood. The receptors were gathered from a man under 40 with Graves' ophthalmopathy.

This chain uses TRBV28 with TRBJ1-1; 8 nucleotides agree with TRBD1. This CDR3 region has 16 residues. With V trimmed by 5 bases and J by 1 base, 9 bases remained unmatched. Germline values: CDR1 MDHEN, CDR2 SYDVKM. The DNA of the CDR3 is TGTGCCAGCAGTATTTACAGGGGGTGGTCGAACACTGAAGCTTTCTTT. This sequence encodes CASSIYRGWSNTEAFF.

The chain has TRBV6-2 or TRBV6-3 and TRBJ2-1, with D perhaps assigned TRBD1 or TRBD2 (9 bases each). Germline V lookup: CDR1 MNHEY, CDR2 SVGEGT. The ends were cut back, 2 bases at V and 0 bases at J, with 29 bases in the middle. The CDR3 consists of 22 residues. Written as DNA, the CDR3 is TGTGCCAGCAGTTACGCGGTAACTGGTGGGACAGGGACTAGCCGCTCCTACAATGAGCAGTTCTTC. This gives the protein CASSYAVTGGTGTSRSYNEQFF.

There are many counts of this clonotype. This chain joins TRBV20-1 and TRBJ2-1; 9 positions match TRBD2. The CDR3 is 16 amino acids. The germline CDR1 and CDR2 sequences are DFQATT and SNEGSKA (reference sequence). V dropped 3 bases and J dropped 3; count of bases not matched to a gene: 9. As DNA, the CDR3 is TGCAGTGCTAGGGTGGTAGCGGGAGCAGACTACAATGAGCAGTTCTTC. Protein sequence: CSARVVAGADYNEQFF.

This clonotype was observed a few times. The chain combines TRBV19 with TRBJ2-2, with 10 bases identical to TRBD2. The CDR3 is 14 residues long. V lost 7 bases, J lost 6 bases, and 5 bases stayed unmatched. Germline CDR1 reads LNHDA; CDR2 reads SQIVND (reference sequence). CDR3 bases: TGTGCCAGTACTGGGCTAGCGGGAGCCGGGGAGCTGTTTTTT. Amino acids: CASTGLAGAGELFF.

This clonotype has a handful of counts. The genes are TRBV28 and TRBJ1-6; D uncertain. Germline CDR1 is MDHEN and CDR2 is SYDVKM. The germline V and J ends were trimmed by 11 bases and 6 bases, with 11 bases remaining between them. This CDR3 has 12 amino acids. The CDR3 protein is CACASGNSPLHF. The CDR3 nucleotides are TGTGCCTGTGCTTCTGGTAATTCACCCCTCCACTTT.

The chain combines TRBV6-1 with TRBJ2-3; no definite D call. The CDR3 loop spans 18 amino acids. Per germline, CDR1 MNHNS and CDR2 SASEGT. V lost 2 bases and J 2 bases, leaving 20 bases between the germline ends. The CDR3 sequence is CASSEPFFRTQNTDTQYF. As DNA, the CDR3 is TGTGCCAGCAGTGAACCATTCTTCAGAACTCAGAACACAGATACGCAGTATTTT.

This clonotype was found a few times. The rearrangement joins TRBV6-5 to TRBJ1-1; the match to TRBD1 covers 8 bases. Germline V CDR1 and CDR2: MNHEY, SVGAGI. V trimming: 3 bases; J trimming: 5 bases; junction bases outside the gene matches: 5. CDR3 length equals 14 residues. CDR3 sequence (DNA): TGTGCCAGCAGTTATGCAGGGGGCAGGACTGAAGCTTTCTTT. This codes for CASSYAGGRTEAFF.

The chain couples TRBV19 to TRBJ2-1; D may be TRBD1 (5 bases). The ends were cut back, 2 bases at V and 2 bases at J, with 13 bases in the middle. The CDR3 length is 16 residues. Germline V lookup: CDR1 LNHDA, CDR2 SQIVND (reference sequence). The CDR3 DNA is TGTGCCAGTAGTATATCTAGGTGGGGCCCCTACAATGAGCAGTTCTTC. Encoded protein: CASSISRWGPYNEQFF.

The chain carries TRBV9 and TRBJ2-7, with a possible D match to TRBD1 (7 bases). This CDR3 is 15 amino acids long. V was shortened by 4 bases and J by 1 base, with 15 bases between the two germline ends. The germline CDR1 and CDR2 sequences are SGDLS and YYNGEE. CDR3 sequence (DNA): TGTGCCAGCAGCCCGACGCGGGACAGTTCCTACGAGCAGTACTTC. Its protein is CASSPTRDSSYEQYF.

Comment on this clonotype: As the CDR3 is not closed by the conserved phenylalanine or tryptophan, this likely results from a read error. The chain links TRBV7-9 to TRBJ1-1; D not resolved. From germline, CDR1 is SEHNR and CDR2 FQNEAQ (reference sequence). V was cut by 1 base and J by 2 bases, with 17 bases left in between. This CDR3 is built from 17 residues. This CDR3 reads CASSLVGMGEGNTEAFL. DNA for the CDR3: TGTGCCAGCAGCTTAGTAGGAATGGGAGAGGGAAACACTGAAGCTTTCCTT.

As concerns this clonotype: A much larger clone lies one base from this, so it may be a read error. The V and J genes are TRBV7-2 and TRBJ2-1; the D gene is possibly TRBD1 (5 bases). The CDR3 extends over 13 amino acids. From germline, CDR1 is SGHTA and CDR2 FQGNSA. V shed 4 bases and J shed 5 bases, with 9 bases lying between them. As DNA, the CDR3 is TGTGCCAGCAGCTCGGACATCGACAATGAGCAGTTCTTC. Amino acid sequence: CASSSDIDNEQFF.

This clonotype was counted at least ten times. The chain has TRBV5-1 and TRBJ2-3; tentatively, D is TRBD1 (6 bases). CDR3 length: 16 residues. Germline loops: CDR1 SGHRS, CDR2 YFSETQ. V was shortened by 4 bases and J by 0 bases, with 15 bases between the two germline ends. CDR3 in DNA: TGCGCCAGCAGCGCCGGACAGCAGGCAAGCACAGATACGCAGTATTTT. Its protein is CASSAGQQASTDTQYF.

J is TRBJ1-6 and V is TRBV6-2 or TRBV6-3; 9 bases match TRBD1. CDR1 is MNHEY and CDR2 is SVGEGT in the germline V gene. The CDR3 has 15 residues. Unmatched junction bases numbered 1, after V lost 6 bases and J lost 1 base. CDR3 DNA: TGTGCCAGCAGGGGACAGGGTTCCTATAATTCACCCCTCCACTTT. Its translation is CASRGQGSYNSPLHF.

A remark on this clonotype: A much larger clone sits a single nucleotide away, making a read error possible. The chain is built from TRBV24-1 and TRBJ1-1, with D maybe TRBD1 (5 bases). CDR1 is KGHDR and CDR2 is SFDVKD in the germline V gene. V lost 6 bases and J 6 bases, leaving 13 bases between the germline ends. The CDR3 sequence is 13 residues long. The CDR3 DNA follows: TGTGCCACCAGTAATTCGGGGGTGGCTGAAGCTTTCTTT. It translates to CATSNSGVAEAFF.

The rearrangement joins TRBV6-2 or TRBV6-3 to TRBJ1-2; 8 nucleotides line up with TRBD1. The CDR3 is made up of 13 amino acids. J lost 9 bases, V lost 5 bases, and 8 bases had no gene match. Germline V gene lookup returns CDR1 MNHEY and CDR2 SVGEGT. The CDR3 spells CASSGGQGRSYTF. CDR3 nucleotide sequence: TGTGCCAGCAGTGGAGGACAGGGTAGGAGCTACACCTTC.

This chain links TRBV20-1 with TRBJ2-5; D remains ambiguous. Germline V lookup: CDR1 DFQATT, CDR2 SNEGSKA (reference sequence). The length of the CDR3 is 14 residues. Trimming took 6 bases from V and 5 from J, leaving 19 bases between them. The CDR3 spells CSAKESFGPETQYF. Written as DNA, the CDR3 is TGCAGTGCCAAAGAGAGTTTCGGGCCGGAGACCCAGTACTTC.